The rows below give T cell receptor beta chains drawn from one sample of a study of blood T cells in healthy people across ages. One entry per CDR3 protein, called by TCRdb with MiXCR from the 5' RACE reads. The data show around 1,000,000 distinct CDR3 sequences, about 23% seen once. A further study also used this sample, focusing on T cells of mothers and their children.

Sequencing was carried out using blood. These receptors were obtained from a girl aged 2-15 years in good health. CDR3s include the opening cysteine and the closing phenylalanine or tryptophan. D genes are given only for firm matches. Only part of the rows carry a size: once, few, many, or a class if the clone is expanded.

D,J,V,size,DNA,CDR3
.,TRBJ2-1,TRBV12-3/TRBV12-4,few,TGTGCCATCCACAAGGGGGGGAGGACTGAGCAGTTCTTC,CAIHKGGRTEQFF
.,TRBJ2-7,TRBV7-9,few,TGTGCCAGCGATTACCACGGAGGGGGCGCGAGGACCTACGAGCAGTACTTC,CASDYHGGGARTYEQYF
TRBD2,TRBJ2-2,TRBV20-1,many,TGCAGTGCTAGAGATGTGGCTAGCGGGTTGACCGGGGAGCTGTTTTTT,CSARDVASGLTGELFF
TRBD2,TRBJ2-7,TRBV20-1,.,TGCAGTGCTAGTGGATTAGCGGGAGGGGCCTACGAGCAGTACTTC,CSASGLAGGAYEQYF
TRBD1,TRBJ2-1,TRBV29-1,few,TGCAGCGTGGGACAGAACAATGAGCAGTTCTTC,CSVGQNNEQFF
.,TRBJ1-6,TRBV25-1,.,TGTGCCAGCAGTGAAGGGGACCAGGGTGGGCCCCTCCACTTT,CASSEGDQGGPLHF
.,TRBJ2-4,TRBV14,.,TGTGCCAGCAGCCACCCGGCGTCAGATCCCAAAAACATTCAGTACTTC,CASSHPASDPKNIQYF
.,TRBJ2-4,TRBV19,few,TGTGCCAGTAGTATGGCCAGATTAGCCAAAAACATTCAGTACTTC,CASSMARLAKNIQYF
.,TRBJ2-5,TRBV5-6,few,TGTGCCAGCAGCTCGGGACACAAAGAGACCCAGTACTTC,CASSSGHKETQYF
TRBD2,TRBJ2-1,TRBV7-3,few,TGTGCCAGCAGCTTACTCGGTTTAGCGGGATATGATGAGCAGTTCTTC,CASSLLGLAGYDEQFF
.,TRBJ1-2,TRBV9,few,TGTGCCAGCAGCGTAGAGGTTCAGGACCTCTACACCTATGGCTACACCTTC,CASSVEVQDLYTYGYTF
TRBD1,TRBJ2-5,TRBV6-2/TRBV6-3,few,TGTGCCAGCAGTTACTCGACAGGGAAAGAGACCCAGTACTTC,CASSYSTGKETQYF
.,TRBJ2-5,TRBV12-3/TRBV12-4,few,TGTGCCAGTCGCCCGGCTACTAAGGAGACCCAGTACTTC,CASRPATKETQYF
TRBD1,TRBJ2-7,TRBV12-3/TRBV12-4,few,TGTGCCAGCAGTCCACGAATCTCCGGGACAGGGTACTACGAGCAGTACTTC,CASSPRISGTGYYEQYF
.,TRBJ2-3,TRBV29-1,.,TGCAGCGTTGAAGATCGAGGGGCCGTAGATACGCAGTATTTT,CSVEDRGAVDTQYF
.,TRBJ2-1,TRBV11-3,.,TGTGCCAGCAGCCCCGAGGGCGGAAAAGATCATGAGCAGTTCTTC,CASSPEGGKDHEQFF
.,TRBJ2-5,TRBV27,.,TGTGCCAGCAGTTTCTTTGACAGCCAAGAGACCCAGTACTTC,CASSFFDSQETQYF
TRBD2,TRBJ2-5,TRBV6-5,few,TGTGCCAGCAGTCCCGGGACTAGCAGTGGGACCCAGTACTTC,CASSPGTSSGTQYF
TRBD1,TRBJ1-6,TRBV7-2,few,TGTGCCAGCAGCTTGCAGGGGGGCAATTCACCCCTCCACTTT,CASSLQGGNSPLHF
TRBD1,TRBJ1-1,TRBV5-1,.,TGCGCCAGCAGCTTGCAAGGGGGCGCGGGGGCTGAAGCTTTCTTT,CASSLQGGAGAEAFF
.,TRBJ1-1,TRBV5-1,.,TGCGCCAGCAGCGTCGGGACACTCAAGGACACTGAAGCTTTCTTT,CASSVGTLKDTEAFF
.,TRBJ1-1,TRBV2,.,TGTGCCAGCACCCAGGGAATGAACACTGAAGCTTTCTTT,CASTQGMNTEAFF
TRBD2,TRBJ2-7,TRBV20-1,.,TGCAGTGCTGCCCCGCGGACTAGACGCTACGAGCAGTACTTC,CSAAPRTRRYEQYF
.,TRBJ1-5,TRBV9,few,TGTGCCAGCAGCGTAGAAAATCAGCCCCAGCATTTT,CASSVENQPQHF
.,TRBJ2-2,TRBV29-1,few,TGCAGCGCTCAACAGGGTCATAACACCGGGGAGCTGTTTTTT,CSAQQGHNTGELFF
.,TRBJ1-2,TRBV28,.,TGTGCCAGCAGTACTAGGGCTATTTTCTATGGCTACACCTTC,CASSTRAIFYGYTF
TRBD1,TRBJ1-2,TRBV20-1,.,TGCAGTGGACAGGGCAGCGCTGCGGATAACTATGGCTACACCTTC,CSGQGSAADNYGYTF
.,TRBJ2-5,TRBV11-3,few,TGTGCCAGCAGCTTAGGTCGGTGGCAAAAAGAGACCCAGTACTTC,CASSLGRWQKETQYF
.,TRBJ2-6,TRBV7-2,once,TGTGCCAGCAGCTCAAGATCAGGATCAGGGGCCAACGTCCTGACTTTC,CASSSRSGSGANVLTF
.,TRBJ1-4,TRBV10-3,few,TGTGCCATCAGTGACGAGGGATTTGATGAAAAACTGTTTTTT,CAISDEGFDEKLFF
.,TRBJ2-1,TRBV20-1,few,TGCAGTGCTGATCCCAGGGACTACAATGAGCAGTTCTTC,CSADPRDYNEQFF
TRBD1,TRBJ1-5,TRBV20-1,.,TGCAGTGCCAACCGCAGGGGGGGATGGAGCAATCAGCCCCAGCATTTT,CSANRRGGWSNQPQHF
.,TRBJ2-5,TRBV7-2,.,TGTGCCAGCAGCTTACGAGTGGGCCAAGAGACCCAGTACTTC,CASSLRVGQETQYF
.,TRBJ2-1,TRBV29-1,.,TGCAGCGTTACGACTAGGAGCTCCTACAATGAGCAGTTCTTC,CSVTTRSSYNEQFF
.,TRBJ2-5,TRBV7-9,few,TGTGCCAGCAGCTCTTCGACAGTCCCCCATGGAGAGCAGTACTTC,CASSSSTVPHGEQYF